This T cell receptor beta chain derives from a study of blood T cells in healthy people across ages. The study, taken as a whole, reports: When set beside aged donors, long-lived donors presented more naive CD4+ cells and higher diversity.

The V gene end was trimmed by 4 bases and the J gene end by 2 bases; junction bases not matched to a gene: 4. Germline V gene data show CDR1 as MDHEN and CDR2 as SYDVKM. The CDR3 covers 14 residues. Primers used in a second PCR of roughly 6 to 11 cycles were a sample-barcoded 5' primer and a J-beta primer mix. Each cDNA molecule was tagged by a template-switch adaptor that had 12 random nucleotides. TCRdb ran MiXCR on the 5' RACE reads and lists one entry per CDR3 protein. Here the sample spans around 690,000 distinct CDR3 sequences, roughly 50% being singletons. In the case of this clonotype: Its antigen is currently unknown.

For every donor, a draw yielded roughly 10 milliliters of peripheral blood. This clonotype was sampled from a man aged 55 to 70 in good health. The specimen sequenced was blood. The V gene is TRBV28, the J gene TRBJ1-2; 7 bases are shared with TRBD1. The chain's CDR3 is CASSWTGVNYGYTF. The DNA of the CDR3 is TGTGCCAGCAGTTGGACAGGCGTAAACTATGGCTACACCTTC.